The 4 T cell receptor beta chains below come from one sample, sequenced in a study of tumor and adjacent non-tumor tissue in lung cancer. The library came from three nested PCR rounds adapted from ARM-PCR protocols. TCRdb re-analysed the multiplex PCR reads in MiXCR, keeping a single row per CDR3 protein. In the table there are 200,000 or so distinct CDR3 sequences, approximately 74% of which are singletons. This sample's RNA came from whole unsorted tissue. Sequencing was performed on lung tumor tissue. The receptors originated from a man aged 60-69 years with non-small cell lung cancer.

This chain links TRBV20-1 with TRBJ2-1; TRBD2 aligns across 7 bases. This CDR3 is 12 amino acids long. Germline lookup yields CDR1 DFQATT and CDR2 SNEGSKA (reference sequence). In DNA, the CDR3 is TGCGGTACTGGCCGGGACTATAATGAGCAGTTCTTC. Translating it yields CGTGRDYNEQFF.

Worth noting for this clonotype: The conserved final phenylalanine or tryptophan is absent from the CDR3, which likely points to a read error. The J gene is TRBJ1-6, the V gene TRBV20-1, with D perhaps matching TRBD1 (5 bases). The germline V and J ends were trimmed by 4 bases and 13 bases, with 23 bases remaining between them. This CDR3 comprises 15 residues. Germline CDR1 and CDR2: DFQATT and SNEGSKA (reference sequence). The CDR3 reads CSANEPWGVEGPLHS. In nucleotides, the CDR3 is TGCAGTGCTAACGAGCCATGGGGGGTCGAGGGGCCCCTCCACTCT.

J is TRBJ2-5 and V is TRBV10-1, with a possible D match to TRBD1 (6 bases). CDR1 and CDR2 (germline): WNHNN, SYGVQD (reference sequence). V was shortened by 2 bases and J by 8 bases, with 15 bases between the two germline ends. The CDR3 is 14 amino acids. CDR3 region: CASSENRDRETQYF. DNA of the CDR3: TGCGCCAGCAGTGAGAACAGGGACCGAGAAACCCAGTACTTC.

Remarks on this clonotype: This is likely a read error, given that the CDR3 carries no conserved phenylalanine or tryptophan at its end. The gene calls are TRBV20-1 and TRBJ1-2, with a tentative D call TRBD1 (5 bases). The V end lost 0 bases, the J end lost 11 bases, and 22 bases lay between the germline ends. The CDR3 has 15 residues. The germline V gene encodes CDR1 DFQATT and CDR2 SNEGSKA (reference sequence). CDR3 coding DNA: TGCAGTGCTAGAGAACTTGCAGGGAAAAATGGTGGATACACCCTC. Protein: CSARELAGKNGGYTL.